The rows below give T cell receptor beta chains drawn from one sample of a study of technical replicates of blood from several donors. Assay: immunoSEQ multiplex PCR; the TCRdb copy retains only in-frame clones and omits some. The sample comprises 80,000 or so clones, 85% to 95% of which are singletons, and about 0.38% rests with the top ten. The sample was T cells isolated from PBMCs. Source of these receptors: a human donor in good health. Each CDR3 is given with its conserved first and last residue. D genes are given only for firm matches. Rows give clone size only sometimes, using once, few, many, or a class for an expanded clone.

TRBD1,TRBV19,once,TRBJ2-7,TGTGCCAGTAGTATAACAGGGGGCAACTACGAGCAGTACTTC,CASSITGGNYEQYF
-,TRBV2,once,TRBJ2-7,TGTGCCAGCAGTGAAGGACACCCCTACGAGCAGTACTTC,CASSEGHPYEQYF
TRBD1,TRBV15,-,TRBJ1-4,TGTGCCACCAGCATACGGACAGGGGCTAATGAAAAACTGTTTTTT,CATSIRTGANEKLFF
-,TRBV27,-,TRBJ1-1,TGTGCCAGCAGTTTATCGTTGGGGGCGACGGGTACTGAAGCTTTCTTT,CASSLSLGATGTEAFF
TRBD2,TRBV5-6,once,TRBJ2-3,TGTGCCAGCAGCGACCCAGCGGGAGGGCCGGATACGCAGTATTTT,CASSDPAGGPDTQYF
-,TRBV29-1,-,TRBJ2-2,TGCAGCGTTGGCCCGGGCACCGGGGAGCTGTTTTTT,CSVGPGTGELFF
-,TRBV6-5,once,TRBJ2-7,TGTGCCAGCAGTTCCCCGACAGACTTCTACGAGCAGTACTTC,CASSSPTDFYEQYF
TRBD2,TRBV5-1,-,TRBJ2-2,TGCGCCAGCAGCTTCAGCGGGGAGACCACCGGGGAGCTGTTTTTT,CASSFSGETTGELFF
-,TRBV19,-,TRBJ1-5,TGTGCCAGTAGTAGTCTGGGTTCGGGGGGGAGGAGCAATCAGCCCCAGCATTTT,CASSSLGSGGRSNQPQHF
TRBD2,TRBV5-1,few,TRBJ2-3,TGCGCCAGCAGCTTGGTGGCTAGCGGTAGCACAGATACGCAGTATTTT,CASSLVASGSTDTQYF
TRBD2,TRBV28,-,TRBJ2-1,TGTGCCAGCAGTGAGACTAGCGGGAGGCCAAGGTCCTACAATGAGCAGTTCTTC,CASSETSGRPRSYNEQFF
TRBD2,TRBV2,-,TRBJ2-7,TGTGCCAGCAGTTTTAGCGGGACCCTCTACGAGCAGTACTTC,CASSFSGTLYEQYF
TRBD2,TRBV7-2,-,TRBJ2-7,TGTGCCAGCAGCTTACGGGGGGGAGCATCCTACGAGCAGTACTTC,CASSLRGGASYEQYF
TRBD1,TRBV30,-,TRBJ1-3,TGTGCCTGCCGGGACAGGGGTTCATCTGGAAACACCATATATTTT,CACRDRGSSGNTIYF
TRBD1,TRBV7-8,-,TRBJ2-7,TGTGCCAGCAGCTTAGACAGGGGCAACGAGCAGTACTTC,CASSLDRGNEQYF
-,TRBV29-1,-,TRBJ2-7,TGCAGCGTTGCGGGCGGGATAAATTACGAGCAGTACTTC,CSVAGGINYEQYF
-,TRBV27,-,TRBJ2-7,TGTGCCAGCAGTTTTAGCCTCACCTACGAGCAGTACTTC,CASSFSLTYEQYF
TRBD2,TRBV4-2,-,TRBJ2-1,TGTGCCAGCAGTGGAATAGCGGGAGCCCTAAAGGGGGATGAGCAGTTCTTC,CASSGIAGALKGDEQFF
-,TRBV5-6,-,TRBJ2-7,TGTGCCAGCATCAATGGACTAACAACCTCCTACGAGCAGTACTTC,CASINGLTTSYEQYF
-,TRBV11-2,-,TRBJ2-5,TGTGCCAGCAGCACCGAACACAGCGGGGAGACCCAGTACTTC,CASSTEHSGETQYF
TRBD2,TRBV7-9,once,TRBJ2-1,TGTGCCACTCCCGGGACTAGCCCCAATATCAAAGGGAGCAATGAGCAGTTCTTC,CATPGTSPNIKGSNEQFF
TRBD2,TRBV6-6,-,TRBJ2-1,TGTGCCAGCAGTTTAATCGGGACTAGCGGCAACAATGAGCAGTTCTTC,CASSLIGTSGNNEQFF
-,TRBV2,-,TRBJ2-2,TGTGCCAGCAGTGAAATGGGGCGCCTCATCGGGGAGCTGTTTTTT,CASSEMGRLIGELFF
TRBD1,TRBV27,-,TRBJ1-2,TGTGCCAGCAGCAAATTCCGGGACAGGGGGGACTATGGCTACACCTTC,CASSKFRDRGDYGYTF
-,TRBV5-5,-,TRBJ2-1,TGTGCCAGCAGCTTAATAAGGACTGGCTACAATGAGCAGTTCTTC,CASSLIRTGYNEQFF
-,TRBV5-6,-,TRBJ2-1,TGTGCCAGCAGCTTACAGGGCTTTGAGCAGTTCTTC,CASSLQGFEQFF
TRBD1,TRBV28,-,TRBJ2-7,TGTGCCAGCAATCGAAGACAGGGGAAGCTGTCCGAGCAGTACTTC,CASNRRQGKLSEQYF
TRBD2,TRBV10-3,-,TRBJ2-7,TGTGCCATCAGTGAGGGACTAGCGGGGGAGCAGTACTTC,CAISEGLAGEQYF
TRBD1,TRBV5-1,-,TRBJ2-7,TGCGCCAGCAGACCGGGACAGCTTTACGAGCAGTACTTC,CASRPGQLYEQYF
-,TRBV28,few,TRBJ1-5,TGTGCCAGCAGCAGGGGGCCCCAGCATTTT,CASSRGPQHF
-,TRBV28,-,TRBJ2-7,TGTGCCAGCAGTTTTGGGGGCTCAACCTACGAGCAGTACTTC,CASSFGGSTYEQYF
-,TRBV27,few,TRBJ2-7,TGTGCCAGCAGCCTCGAGTCCCTACACAGCTCCTACGAGCAGTACTTC,CASSLESLHSSYEQYF
TRBD1,TRBV11-2,-,TRBJ1-5,TGTGCCAGCAGCCGTACAGGGGCTAGCAATCAGCCCCAGCATTTT,CASSRTGASNQPQHF
-,TRBV4-2,-,TRBJ2-3,TGTGCCAGCAGCCAAGATTGGAGTGGGAGCCCGACAGATACGCAGTATTTT,CASSQDWSGSPTDTQYF
TRBD1,TRBV29-1,-,TRBJ1-1,TGCAGCGTTCTCGCGACAGGGAAGGTTGGCGACACTGAAGCTTTCTTT,CSVLATGKVGDTEAFF
TRBD2,TRBV27,-,TRBJ2-7,TGTGCCAGCAGGACCCTAGGACTAGCGGGAGAAGGCTACGAGCAGTACTTC,CASRTLGLAGEGYEQYF
-,TRBV29-1,-,TRBJ2-7,TGCAGCGTTGATGTCAGCGGCTCCTACGAGCAGTACTTC,CSVDVSGSYEQYF
-,TRBV11-1,-,TRBJ2-2,TGTGCCAGCTTGAGAGACAGGAACACCGGGGAGCTGTTTTTT,CASLRDRNTGELFF
TRBD2,TRBV9,once,TRBJ2-7,TGTGCCAGCAGCGTAACGAGACTAGCGCCGGACTACGAGCAGTACTTC,CASSVTRLAPDYEQYF
-,TRBV9,once,TRBJ1-2,TGTGCCAGCAGCGTAGGCGGAGAAGCTAACTATGGCTACACCTTC,CASSVGGEANYGYTF
-,TRBV6-5,-,TRBJ2-2,TGTGCCAGCATCACAGACACCGGGGAGCTGTTTTTT,CASITDTGELFF